These T cell receptor beta chains were read from a single sample in a study of control samples from healthy donors and cancer patients. The assay was immunoSEQ multiplex PCR, and TCRdb's table has in-frame clones only and misses some. The top ten clones hold around 6.5% of a sample with roughly 450,000 clones, more than 80% of them seen once. The specimen was PBMCs. These receptors all stem from a man aged 40-50 years with head and neck cancer. The conserved cysteine and the conserved F or W are not part of the CDR3 here. Each record gives: V gene, J gene, CDR3 protein.

>TRBV5-1|TRBJ2-3
ASSSRTSGGTQY
>TRBV3-1/TRBV3-2|TRBJ2-1
ASSQPSYNEQF
>TRBV5-1|TRBJ2-1
ASSLGTSSYNEQF
>TRBV7-8|-
ASSLGTGIYEQY
>TRBV27|TRBJ2-7
ASSLGQSSYEQY
>TRBV19|TRBJ2-2
ASSPTGIRGTGELF
>TRBV21-1|TRBJ2-1
ASSSLGGEQF
>TRBV9|TRBJ2-7
ASSQGPSYEQY
>TRBV7-9|TRBJ2-6
ASTLSGRTPSGANVLT
>TRBV9|TRBJ2-5
ASSMTGSSQETQY
>TRBV19|TRBJ2-5
ASSGPSGGQETQY
>TRBV27|TRBJ2-7
ASRSGQSYEQY
>TRBV15|TRBJ1-1
ATSRGGISNTEAF
>TRBV30|TRBJ2-2
AWSVQGGSNTGELF
>TRBV30|TRBJ1-1
AWSVDRVGGTEAF
>TRBV7-9|TRBJ2-1
ASSLWF
>TRBV7-3|TRBJ1-1
ASSPSGGLDTEAF
>TRBV7-3|TRBJ2-1
ASSDPPLGNEQF
>TRBV9|TRBJ2-2
ASSVGGWILTTGELF
>TRBV7-2|TRBJ1-2
ASSFLAGDGYT
>TRBV7-2|TRBJ2-3
ASSLAAHSTDTQY
>TRBV4-1|TRBJ2-6
ASSPLSGAGANVLT
>TRBV21-1|TRBJ2-4
ASIGAGQQRNIQY
>TRBV7-8|TRBJ1-5
ASSSQSGGRNQPQH
>TRBV5-1|TRBJ2-2
ASSLGGTSGQGELF
>TRBV7-2|TRBJ2-3
ASSRGLAGSSTDTQY
>TRBV19|TRBJ2-3
ASSEITGGPWGPLNTQY
>TRBV2|TRBJ2-3
ASSAGAGTDTQY
>TRBV24-1|TRBJ2-1
ATSKISGGITEQF
>TRBV3-1/TRBV3-2|TRBJ1-2
ASSQPRFYGYT
>TRBV28|TRBJ2-5
ASSTTGGDAQETQY
>TRBV19|TRBJ1-1
ASSIEGTEAF
>TRBV5-1|TRBJ2-7
ASSLEHFSYEQY
>TRBV28|TRBJ2-7
ASSLSGVPAEEQY
>TRBV27|TRBJ2-1
ASSFPSSAYNEQF
>TRBV6-6|TRBJ1-5
ASSRPGGYSNQPQH
>TRBV5-6|TRBJ2-5
ASSSTGDQETQY
>TRBV6-5|TRBJ1-3
ASSILQGPGNTIY
>TRBV2|TRBJ1-5
ASGRDSVQPQH
>TRBV27|TRBJ2-7
ASSFGLGGIYEQY
>TRBV4-3|TRBJ1-2
ASSQEGRGDYGYT
>TRBV30|TRBJ1-3
AWSPRGSPPGNTIY
>TRBV30|TRBJ1-4
AWSWQVNEKLF
>TRBV5-1|TRBJ1-1
ASSLRAGNTEAF
>TRBV30|TRBJ1-4
AWRTGTATNEKLF
>TRBV28|TRBJ1-2
ASRAVSSYT
>TRBV5-1|TRBJ2-2
ASSPGQGGTGELF
>TRBV6-2/TRBV6-3|TRBJ2-2
ASSLDYTGELF
>TRBV7-6|TRBJ1-4
ASSHYRGPEDSEKLF
>TRBV6-2/TRBV6-3|TRBJ2-1
ASSYGRTFPAKQF
>TRBV6-6|TRBJ2-7
ASSYVQGSHEQY
>TRBV20-1|TRBJ1-3
SASRAYGNTIY
>TRBV10-2|TRBJ2-1
ASYSSGQGSYNEQF
>TRBV10-3|TRBJ2-1
AISETTRGRGNYNEQF
>TRBV27|TRBJ2-1
ASSFRTDYNEQF